The 15 T cell receptor beta chains reported below all come from one sample, sequenced in a study of cytomegalovirus exposure and HLA in healthy donors (dated 2017 in TCRdb). The library came from the immunoSEQ multiplex PCR assay. The multiplex PCR relied on a mix of 60 forward primers for TCR Vbeta segments and 13 reverse primers for TCR Jbeta segments. Entries here come from immuneACCESS through TCRdb and include only in-frame sequences with V and J called. Some clones fail to appear in such tables; in the studies checked, an unresolved V gene covers under half of the shortfall, and the cause of the remainder is unknown. The sample table holds 120,000 to 150,000 clones, of which around 65% were seen once. Less than 2% of the sample is taken by the ten largest. Source material: PBMCs. These TCRs come from a male donor in good health and CMV-seronegative.

This clone was picked up one time. V and J are TRBV7-2 and TRBJ1-2, with 8 bases fitting TRBD1. The CDR3 runs 18 residues. Germline CDR1 and CDR2: SGHTA and FQGNSA. V shed 4 bases and J 4 bases; nucleotides not matched to a gene: 17. For the CDR3, the DNA is TGTGCCAGCAGCTCCACCGCCGGGACAGGTCTTGAGAGCTATGGCTACACCTTC. This gives the protein CASSSTAGTGLESYGYTF.

This chain joins TRBV7-3 and TRBJ2-7; 7 positions agree with TRBD1. Germline V gene data show CDR1 as SGHTA and CDR2 as FQGTGA. CDR3 length: 16 amino acids. J lost 0 bases, V lost 5 bases, and 10 bases had no gene match. The CDR3 DNA is TGTGCCAGCAGCGCCCGGGGCAGGGGGTTCTCCTACGAGCAGTACTTC. It is translated as CASSARGRGFSYEQYF.

The genes are TRBV10-3 and TRBJ2-7; 8 nucleotides align to TRBD2. CDR3 length: 18 residues. Trimming removed 3 bases from V and 0 bases from J; junction bases left unmatched: 13. CDR1 is ENHRY, CDR2 SYGVKD, per germline. The CDR3 loop reads CAISDFLAGPGGSYEQYF. The CDR3 DNA follows: TGTGCCATCAGTGATTTTCTAGCGGGCCCTGGTGGCTCCTACGAGCAGTACTTC.

The rearrangement joins TRBV2 to TRBJ2-3; TRBD2 might be the D (5 bases). The CDR3 totals 14 residues. CDR1 is SNHLY and CDR2 is FYNNEI in the germline V gene. V lost 5 bases and J 2 bases, leaving 11 bases between the germline ends. DNA of the CDR3: TGTGCCAGCAGTAGGGATAGCGTCACAGATACGCAGTATTTT. Encoded protein: CASSRDSVTDTQYF.

The V gene is TRBV7-2, the J gene TRBJ2-2; 15 bases are shared with TRBD2. Trimming cost V 4 bases and J 6 bases; bases outside gene matches: 9. The CDR3 is 18 amino acids. Per the germline V gene, CDR1 is SGHTA and CDR2 is FQGNSA. CDR3 in amino acids: CASSSGLAGGPGAGELFF. Written as DNA, the CDR3 is TGTGCCAGCAGCTCAGGACTAGCGGGGGGGCCGGGTGCCGGGGAGCTGTTTTTT.

The rearrangement joins TRBV28 to TRBJ1-4; tentatively, D is TRBD1 (5 bases). V dropped 1 base and J dropped 8 bases, with 14 bases sitting between them. This CDR3 spans 15 amino acids. Germline lookup yields CDR1 MDHEN and CDR2 SYDVKM. CDR3 coding DNA: TGTGCCAGCAGTTTATTGGGGCGGATAGGAGAAAAACTGTTTTTT. Protein sequence: CASSLLGRIGEKLFF.

This clone was seen more than once but under ten times. The rearrangement links TRBV4-3 to TRBJ1-4, with D maybe TRBD1 (6 bases). The CDR3 is made up of 14 amino acids. Trimming removed 4 bases from V and 5 bases from J, with 11 bases in between. In germline, CDR1 is LGHNA, CDR2 YSLEER. The CDR3 DNA reads TGCGCCAGCAGCCTGGACAGCTTAAATGAAAAACTGTTTTTT. This encodes CASSLDSLNEKLFF.

The chain couples TRBV15 to TRBJ2-5, with 9 nucleotides matching TRBD1. In germline, CDR1 is LNHNV, CDR2 YYDKDF (reference sequence). V trimming: 0 bases; J trimming: 4 bases; junction bases outside the gene matches: 6. This CDR3 spans 16 amino acids. As DNA, the CDR3 is TGTGCCACCAGCAGAGATAGGGGACAGGGTAGAGAGACCCAGTACTTC. This translates into CATSRDRGQGRETQYF.

The gene calls are TRBV27 and TRBJ2-7; the D gene is possibly TRBD1 (5 bases). Trimming removed 0 bases from V and 1 base from J, with 13 bases in between. This CDR3 has 16 amino acids. Germline V lookup: CDR1 MNHEY, CDR2 SMNVEV (reference sequence). In nucleotides, the CDR3 is TGTGCCAGCAGTTTATCCTGGGCCCAGGGATCCTACGAGCAGTACTTC. This encodes CASSLSWAQGSYEQYF.

CDR3 sequence: CASSQDGSGGYRTDTQYF. CDR3 DNA sequence: TGTGCCAGCAGCCAAGACGGCTCAGGGGGTTACCGCACAGATACGCAGTATTTT. This chain links TRBV14 with TRBJ2-3; 7 bases are shared with TRBD1. CDR3 length: 18 residues. In germline, CDR1 is SGHDN, CDR2 FVKESK. V lost 0 bases, J lost 1 base, and 10 bases stayed unmatched.

This rearrangement joins TRBV6-5 to TRBJ2-7, with D possibly being TRBD1 (6 bases). CDR3 length equals 16 residues. V was clipped by 2 bases and J by 4 bases, with 18 bases between them. CDR1 is MNHEY and CDR2 is SVGAGI in the germline V gene. CDR3 amino acids: CASSYKETGFIYEQYF. The CDR3 nucleotides read TGTGCCAGCAGTTACAAGGAGACAGGATTTATTTACGAGCAGTACTTC.

This clone was detected ten times or more. The chain uses TRBV7-9 and TRBJ2-5, with D possibly being TRBD2 (6 bases). In germline, CDR1 is SEHNR, CDR2 FQNEAQ (reference sequence). The CDR3 length is 12 residues. The V gene lost 9 bases and the J gene lost 1 base, with 9 bases spanning the gap. The CDR3, as DNA: TGTGCCAGTCGCGGGGTCCAAGAGACCCAGTACTTC. This gives the protein CASRGVQETQYF.

This clone was seen a handful of times. V and J are TRBV20-1 and TRBJ2-5; 8 bases line up with TRBD1. Germline V lookup: CDR1 DFQATT, CDR2 SNEGSKA (reference sequence). This CDR3 contains 11 residues. J lost 5 bases, V lost 6 bases, and 2 bases had no gene match. CDR3 amino acids: CSARTGETQYF. The CDR3 DNA reads TGCAGTGCCCGGACAGGGGAGACCCAGTACTTC.

This chain links TRBV15 with TRBJ1-4, with 7 bases matching TRBD1. CDR1 and CDR2 from the germline V gene are LNHNV and YYDKDF (reference sequence). V lost 0 bases and J lost 6; bases outside the gene matches: 7. The CDR3 runs 16 residues. The DNA for the CDR3 is TGTGCCACCAGCAGAGAGCCCGGACAGGCTTATGAAAAACTGTTTTTT. This sequence encodes CATSREPGQAYEKLFF.

V is TRBV7-8 and J is TRBJ1-6; TRBD1 is a possible D gene (5 bases). The V end lost 5 bases, the J end lost 7 bases, and 15 bases lay between the germline ends. This CDR3 has 15 residues. Germline CDR1 is SGHVS and CDR2 is FQNEAQ. CDR3 protein: CASSPIINRNSPLHF. The CDR3 DNA is TGTGCCAGCAGCCCGATTATAAACAGGAATTCACCCCTCCACTTT. The full variable domain, in which reference TRBV7-8 and TRBJ1-6 provide the parts outside the CDR3, is GAGVSQSPRYKVAKRGQDVALRCDPISGHVSLFWYQQALGQGPEFLTYFQNEAQLDKSGLPSDRFFAERPEGSVSTLKIQRTQQEDSAVYLCASSPIINRNSPLHFGNGTRLTVT.